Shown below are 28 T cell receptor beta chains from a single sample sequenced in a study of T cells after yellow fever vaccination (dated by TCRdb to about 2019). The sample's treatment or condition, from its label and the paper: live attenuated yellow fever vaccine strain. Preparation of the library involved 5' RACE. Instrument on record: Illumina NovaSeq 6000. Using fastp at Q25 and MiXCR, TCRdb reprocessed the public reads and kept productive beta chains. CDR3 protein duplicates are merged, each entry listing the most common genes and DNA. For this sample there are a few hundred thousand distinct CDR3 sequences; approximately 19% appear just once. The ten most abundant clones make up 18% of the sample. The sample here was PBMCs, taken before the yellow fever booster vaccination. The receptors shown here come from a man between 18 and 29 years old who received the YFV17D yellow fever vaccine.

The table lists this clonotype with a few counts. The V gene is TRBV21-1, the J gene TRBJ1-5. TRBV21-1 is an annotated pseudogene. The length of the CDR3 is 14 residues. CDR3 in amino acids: CASSKQSRGWSQHF. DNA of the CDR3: TGTGCCAGCAGCAAACAGTCCCGGGGTTGGTCCCAGCATTTT.

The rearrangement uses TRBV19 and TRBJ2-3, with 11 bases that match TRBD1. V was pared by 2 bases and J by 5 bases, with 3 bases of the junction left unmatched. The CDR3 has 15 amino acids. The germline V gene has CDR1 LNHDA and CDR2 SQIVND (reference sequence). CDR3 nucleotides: TGTGCCAGTAGTATATTGGGACAGGGGGGAGATACGCAGTATTTT. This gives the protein CASSILGQGGDTQYF.

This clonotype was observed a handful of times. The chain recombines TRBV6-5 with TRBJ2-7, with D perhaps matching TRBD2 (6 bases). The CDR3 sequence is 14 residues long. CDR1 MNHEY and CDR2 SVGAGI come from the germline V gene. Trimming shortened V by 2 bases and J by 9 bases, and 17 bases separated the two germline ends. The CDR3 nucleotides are TGTGCCAGCAGTTACGGGGGGTCCATGCCGAGGCAGTACTTC. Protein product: CASSYGGSMPRQYF.

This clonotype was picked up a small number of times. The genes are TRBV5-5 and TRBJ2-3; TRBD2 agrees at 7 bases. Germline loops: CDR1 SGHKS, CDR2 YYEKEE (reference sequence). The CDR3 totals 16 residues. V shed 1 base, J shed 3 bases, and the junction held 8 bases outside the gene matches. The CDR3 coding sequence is TGTGCCAGCAGCTTGCTAGGGCAGGGAGGGACAGATACGCAGTATTTT. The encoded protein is CASSLLGQGGTDTQYF.

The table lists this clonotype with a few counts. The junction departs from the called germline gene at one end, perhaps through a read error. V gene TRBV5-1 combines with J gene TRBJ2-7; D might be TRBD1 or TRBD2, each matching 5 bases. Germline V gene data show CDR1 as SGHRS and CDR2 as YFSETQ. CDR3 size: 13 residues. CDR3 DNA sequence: TGCGCCAGCAGTGGGACGGTCCCCTACGATCAGTACTTC. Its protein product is CASSGTVPYDQYF. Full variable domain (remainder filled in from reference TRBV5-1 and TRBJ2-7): KAGVTQTPRYLIKTRGQQVTLSCSPISGHRSVSWYQQTPGQGLQFLFEYFSETQRNKGNFPGRFSGRQFSNSRSEMNVSTLELGDSALYLCASSGTVPYDQYFGPGTRLTVT.

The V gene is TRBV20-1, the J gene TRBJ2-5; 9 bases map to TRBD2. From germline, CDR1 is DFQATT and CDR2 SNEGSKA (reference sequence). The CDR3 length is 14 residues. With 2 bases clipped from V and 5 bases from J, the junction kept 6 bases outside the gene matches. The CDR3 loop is CSARSRGGWETQYF. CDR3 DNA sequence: TGCAGTGCTAGATCGCGGGGGGGATGGGAGACCCAGTACTTC.

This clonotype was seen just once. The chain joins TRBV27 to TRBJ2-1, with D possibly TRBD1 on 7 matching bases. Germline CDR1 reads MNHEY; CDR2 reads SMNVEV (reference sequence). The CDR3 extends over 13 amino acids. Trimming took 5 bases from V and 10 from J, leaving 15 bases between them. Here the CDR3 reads CASSVDRAGEQFF. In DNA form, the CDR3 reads TGTGCCAGCAGTGTCGACAGGGCGGGGGAGCAGTTCTTC.

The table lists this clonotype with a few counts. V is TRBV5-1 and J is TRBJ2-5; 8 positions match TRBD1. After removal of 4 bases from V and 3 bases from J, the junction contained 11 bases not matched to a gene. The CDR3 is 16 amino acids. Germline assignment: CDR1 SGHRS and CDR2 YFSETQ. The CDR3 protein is CASSADRGPYEETQYF. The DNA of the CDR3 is TGCGCCAGCAGCGCCGACAGGGGACCGTATGAAGAGACCCAGTACTTC.

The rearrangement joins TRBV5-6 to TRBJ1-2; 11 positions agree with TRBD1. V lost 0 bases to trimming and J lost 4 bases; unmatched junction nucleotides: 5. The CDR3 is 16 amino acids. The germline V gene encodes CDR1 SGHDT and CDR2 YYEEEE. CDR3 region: CASSLDRTGGAYGYTF. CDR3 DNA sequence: TGTGCCAGCAGCTTGGACCGGACAGGGGGCGCCTATGGCTACACCTTC.

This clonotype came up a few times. The CDR3 sequence: CSGGTAQETQYF. CDR3 coding DNA: TGCAGCGGCGGGACTGCTCAAGAGACCCAGTACTTC. The V call is TRBV29-1, the J call TRBJ2-5; tentatively, D is TRBD2 (6 bases). Deletions cut 7 bases from V and 2 bases from J, with 11 bases between. The CDR3 is 12 amino acids. Germline CDR1 is SQVTM and CDR2 is ANQGSEA. The whole variable domain, filled in from reference TRBV29-1 and TRBJ2-5, reads SAVISQKPSRDICQRGTSLTIQCQVDSQVTMMFWYRQQPGQSLTLIATANQGSEATYESGFVIDKFPISRPNLTFSTLTVSNMSPEDSSIYLCSGGTAQETQYFGPGTRLLVL.

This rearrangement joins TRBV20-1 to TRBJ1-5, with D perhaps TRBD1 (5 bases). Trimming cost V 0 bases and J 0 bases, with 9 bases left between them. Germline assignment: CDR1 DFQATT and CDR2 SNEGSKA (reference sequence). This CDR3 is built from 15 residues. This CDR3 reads CSARDLGGSNQPQHF. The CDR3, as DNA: TGCAGTGCTAGAGATCTTGGGGGTAGCAATCAGCCCCAGCATTTT.

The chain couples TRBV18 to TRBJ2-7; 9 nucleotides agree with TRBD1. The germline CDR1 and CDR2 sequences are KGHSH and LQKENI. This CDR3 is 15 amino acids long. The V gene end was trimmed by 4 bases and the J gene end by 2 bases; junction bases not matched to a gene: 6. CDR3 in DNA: TGTGCCAGCTCACTTTCACAGGGGGCCACCTACGAGCAGTACTTC. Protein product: CASSLSQGATYEQYF.

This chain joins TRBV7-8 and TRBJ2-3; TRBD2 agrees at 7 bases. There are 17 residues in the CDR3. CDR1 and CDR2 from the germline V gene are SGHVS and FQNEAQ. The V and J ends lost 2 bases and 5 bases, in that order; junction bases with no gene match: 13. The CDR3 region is CASSLRVGLGVGDTQYF. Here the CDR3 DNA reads TGTGCCAGCAGCTTACGGGTCGGACTAGGAGTAGGAGATACGCAGTATTTT.

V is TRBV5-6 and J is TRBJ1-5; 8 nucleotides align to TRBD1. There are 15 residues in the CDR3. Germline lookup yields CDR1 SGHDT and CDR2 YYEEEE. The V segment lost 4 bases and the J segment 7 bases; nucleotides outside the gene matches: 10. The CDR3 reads CASSVTGEKWQPQHF. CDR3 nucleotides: TGTGCCAGCAGCGTGACAGGGGAGAAGTGGCAGCCCCAGCATTTT.

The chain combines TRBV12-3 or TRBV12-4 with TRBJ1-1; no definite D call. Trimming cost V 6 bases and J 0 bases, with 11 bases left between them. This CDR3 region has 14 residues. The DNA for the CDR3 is TGTGCCAGCAGCCGGAGCGCGGTGAACACTGAAGCTTTCTTT. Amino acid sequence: CASSRSAVNTEAFF.

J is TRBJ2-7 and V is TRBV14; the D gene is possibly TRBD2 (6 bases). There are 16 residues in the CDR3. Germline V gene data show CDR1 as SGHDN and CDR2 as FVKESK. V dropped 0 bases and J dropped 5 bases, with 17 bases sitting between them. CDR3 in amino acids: CASSQDLGRRENEQYV. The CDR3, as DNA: TGTGCCAGCAGCCAAGATCTCGGCCGGAGGGAGAACGAGCAGTACGTC.

CDR3 sequence (DNA): TGTGCCAGCAGTCCACAAGGGAAGAGCTCCTACAATGAGCAGTTCTTC. Translating it yields CASSPQGKSSYNEQFF. This chain joins TRBV6-5 and TRBJ2-1; the D is unclear. Germline lookup yields CDR1 MNHEY and CDR2 SVGAGI. The V end was cut by 5 bases, the J end by 0 bases, with 14 bases between. This CDR3 comprises 16 residues.

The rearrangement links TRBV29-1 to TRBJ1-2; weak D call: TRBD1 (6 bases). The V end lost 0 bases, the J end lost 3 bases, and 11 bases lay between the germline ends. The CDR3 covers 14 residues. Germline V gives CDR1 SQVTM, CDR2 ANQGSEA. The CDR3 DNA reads TGCAGCGTTGAAGATGAGAGGGGGTACTATGGCTACACCTTC. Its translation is CSVEDERGYYGYTF.

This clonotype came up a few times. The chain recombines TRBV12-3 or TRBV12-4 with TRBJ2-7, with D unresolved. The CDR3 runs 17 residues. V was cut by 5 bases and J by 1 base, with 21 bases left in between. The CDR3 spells CASSVREVGNPSYEQYF. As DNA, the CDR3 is TGTGCCAGCAGTGTCCGAGAGGTAGGGAACCCATCCTACGAGCAGTACTTC.

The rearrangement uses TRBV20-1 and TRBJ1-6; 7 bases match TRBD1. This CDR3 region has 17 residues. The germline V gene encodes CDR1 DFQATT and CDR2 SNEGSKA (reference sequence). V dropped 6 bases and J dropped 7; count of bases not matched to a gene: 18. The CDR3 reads CSARTGRSQGWNSPLHF. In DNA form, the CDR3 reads TGCAGTGCACGGACAGGACGATCGCAGGGTTGGAATTCACCCCTCCACTTT.

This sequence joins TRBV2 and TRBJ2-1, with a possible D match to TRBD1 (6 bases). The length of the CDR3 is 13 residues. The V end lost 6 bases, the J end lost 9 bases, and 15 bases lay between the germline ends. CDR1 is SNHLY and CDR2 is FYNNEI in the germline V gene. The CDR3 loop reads CASRPRQAGEQFF. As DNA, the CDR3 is TGTGCCAGCAGGCCCAGACAGGCTGGTGAGCAGTTCTTC.

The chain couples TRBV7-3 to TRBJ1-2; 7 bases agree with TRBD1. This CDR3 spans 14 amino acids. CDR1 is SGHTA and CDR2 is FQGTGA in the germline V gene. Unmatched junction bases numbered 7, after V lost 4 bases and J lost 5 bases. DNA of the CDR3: TGTGCCAGCAGCTCATCCAGGGACAGTTATGGCTACACCTTC. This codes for CASSSSRDSYGYTF.

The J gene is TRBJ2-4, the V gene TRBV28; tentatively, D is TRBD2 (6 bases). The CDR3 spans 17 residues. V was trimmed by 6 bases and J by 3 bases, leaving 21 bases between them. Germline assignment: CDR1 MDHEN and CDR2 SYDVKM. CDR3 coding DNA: TGTGCCAGCAGCCAACGGGGTTGGGGGGTGGACAAAAACATTCAGTACTTC. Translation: CASSQRGWGVDKNIQYF.

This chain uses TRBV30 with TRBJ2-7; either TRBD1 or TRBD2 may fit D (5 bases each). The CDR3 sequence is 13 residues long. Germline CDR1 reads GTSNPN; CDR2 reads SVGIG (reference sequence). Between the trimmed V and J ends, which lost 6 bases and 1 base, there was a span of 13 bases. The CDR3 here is CACHRDGSYEQYF. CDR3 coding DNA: TGTGCCTGTCACCGGGACGGATCCTACGAGCAGTACTTC. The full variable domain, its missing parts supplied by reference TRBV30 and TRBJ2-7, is SQTIHQWPATLVQPVGSPLSLECTVEGTSNPNLYWYRQAAGRGLQLLFYSVGIGQISSEVPQNLSASRPQDRQFILSSKKLLLSDSGFYLCACHRDGSYEQYFGPGTRLTVT.

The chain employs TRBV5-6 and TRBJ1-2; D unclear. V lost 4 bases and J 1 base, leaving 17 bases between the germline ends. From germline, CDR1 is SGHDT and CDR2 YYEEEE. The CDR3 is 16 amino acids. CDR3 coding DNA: TGTGCCAGCAGCCCCCGGACCCTTGCTTTTAACTATGGCTACACCTTC. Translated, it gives CASSPRTLAFNYGYTF.

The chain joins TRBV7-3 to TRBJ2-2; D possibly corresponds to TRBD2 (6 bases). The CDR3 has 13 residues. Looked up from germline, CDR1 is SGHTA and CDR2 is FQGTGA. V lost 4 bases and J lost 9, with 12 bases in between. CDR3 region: CASSSGGNRELFF. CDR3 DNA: TGTGCCAGCAGCTCTGGGGGGAACCGGGAGCTGTTTTTT. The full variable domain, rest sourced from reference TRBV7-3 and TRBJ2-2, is GAGVSQTPSNKVTEKGKYVELRCDPISGHTALYWYRQSLGQGPEFLIYFQGTGAADDSGLPNDRFFAVRPEGSVSTLKIQRTERGDSAVYLCASSSGGNRELFFGEGSRLTVL.

The CDR3 loop reads CAWREGGGPYNEQFF. DNA for the CDR3: TGTGCCTGGAGAGAGGGCGGGGGCCCTTACAATGAGCAGTTCTTC. The chain couples TRBV30 to TRBJ2-1; the D gene is possibly TRBD2 (7 bases). This CDR3 has 15 residues. V was pared by 3 bases and J by 4 bases, with 16 bases between. Per the germline V gene, CDR1 is GTSNPN and CDR2 is SVGIG (reference sequence).

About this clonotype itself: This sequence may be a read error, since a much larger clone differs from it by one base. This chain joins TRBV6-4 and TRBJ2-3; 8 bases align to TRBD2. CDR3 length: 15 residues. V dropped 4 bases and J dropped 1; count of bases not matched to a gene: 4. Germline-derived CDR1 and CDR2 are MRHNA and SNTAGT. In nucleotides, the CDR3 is TGTGCCAGCAGTGTGGGTAGCGGGGGCACAGATACGCAGTATTTT. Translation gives CASSVGSGGTDTQYF.